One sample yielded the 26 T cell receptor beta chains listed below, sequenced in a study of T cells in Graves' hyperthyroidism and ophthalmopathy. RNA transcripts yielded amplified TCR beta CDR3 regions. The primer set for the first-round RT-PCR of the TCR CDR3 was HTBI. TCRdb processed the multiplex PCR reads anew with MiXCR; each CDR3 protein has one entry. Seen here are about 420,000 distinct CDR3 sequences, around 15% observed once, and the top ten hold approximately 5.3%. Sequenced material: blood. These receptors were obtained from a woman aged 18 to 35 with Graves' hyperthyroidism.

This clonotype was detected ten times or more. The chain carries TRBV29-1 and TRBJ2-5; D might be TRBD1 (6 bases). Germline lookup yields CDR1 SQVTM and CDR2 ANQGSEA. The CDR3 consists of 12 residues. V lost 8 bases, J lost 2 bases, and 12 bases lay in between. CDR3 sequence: CSIERGQETQYF. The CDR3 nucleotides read TGCAGCATCGAGAGGGGGCAAGAGACCCAGTACTTC.

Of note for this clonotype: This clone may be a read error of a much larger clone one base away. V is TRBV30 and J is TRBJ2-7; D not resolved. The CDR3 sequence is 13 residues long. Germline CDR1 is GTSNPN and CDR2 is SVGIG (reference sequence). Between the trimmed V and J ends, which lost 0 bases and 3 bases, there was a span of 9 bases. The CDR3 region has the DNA TGTGCCTGGAGTGTACCGAAATTCTACGAGCAGTACTTC. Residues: CAWSVPKFYEQYF.

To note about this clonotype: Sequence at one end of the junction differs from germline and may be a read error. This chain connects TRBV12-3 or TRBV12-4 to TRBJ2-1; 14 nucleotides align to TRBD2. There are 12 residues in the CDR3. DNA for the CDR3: TGTGCCAGCAGCCCGGGACTAGCGGGAGAGGTCTTC. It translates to CASSPGLAGEVF.

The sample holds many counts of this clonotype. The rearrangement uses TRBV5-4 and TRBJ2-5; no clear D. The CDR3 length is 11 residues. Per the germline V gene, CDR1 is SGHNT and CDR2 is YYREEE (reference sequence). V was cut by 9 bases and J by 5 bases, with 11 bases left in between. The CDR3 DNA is TGTGCCATCACCCTAGGCGAGACCCAGTACTTC. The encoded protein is CAITLGETQYF.

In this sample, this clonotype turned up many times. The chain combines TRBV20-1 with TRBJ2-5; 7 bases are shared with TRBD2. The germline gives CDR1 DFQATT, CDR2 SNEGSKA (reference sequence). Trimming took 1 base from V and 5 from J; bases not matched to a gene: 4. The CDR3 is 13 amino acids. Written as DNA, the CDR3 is TGCAGTGCTAGAGGGACTAGTATGGAGACCCAGTACTTC. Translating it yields CSARGTSMETQYF.

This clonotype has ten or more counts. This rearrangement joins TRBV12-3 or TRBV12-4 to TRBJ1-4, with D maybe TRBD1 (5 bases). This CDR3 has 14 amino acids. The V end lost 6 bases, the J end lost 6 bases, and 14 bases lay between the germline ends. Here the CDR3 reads CASRGTQGDEKLFF. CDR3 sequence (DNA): TGTGCCAGCAGGGGGACCCAGGGCGATGAAAAACTGTTTTTT.

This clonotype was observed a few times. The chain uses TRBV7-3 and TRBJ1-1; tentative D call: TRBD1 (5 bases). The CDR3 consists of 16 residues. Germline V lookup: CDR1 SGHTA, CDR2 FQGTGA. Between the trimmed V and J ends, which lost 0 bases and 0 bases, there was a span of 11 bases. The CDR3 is CASSLTTGHMNTEAFF. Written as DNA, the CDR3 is TGTGCCAGCAGCTTAACAACAGGTCATATGAACACTGAAGCTTTCTTT.

CDR3 in amino acids: CAISESGRREEAFF. The DNA of the CDR3 is TGTGCCATCAGTGAGTCGGGGAGGAGGGAGGAAGCTTTCTTT. V and J are TRBV10-3 and TRBJ1-1; D uncertain. The CDR3 runs 14 residues. V shed 0 bases and J shed 8 bases, with 13 bases lying between them. Germline-derived CDR1 and CDR2 are ENHRY and SYGVKD.

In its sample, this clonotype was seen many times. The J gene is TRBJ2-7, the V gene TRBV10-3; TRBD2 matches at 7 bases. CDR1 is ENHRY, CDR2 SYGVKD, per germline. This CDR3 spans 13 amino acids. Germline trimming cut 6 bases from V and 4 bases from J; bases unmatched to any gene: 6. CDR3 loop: CAISAGVRYEQYF. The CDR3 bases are TGTGCCATCAGCGCGGGAGTTAGGTACGAGCAGTACTTC.

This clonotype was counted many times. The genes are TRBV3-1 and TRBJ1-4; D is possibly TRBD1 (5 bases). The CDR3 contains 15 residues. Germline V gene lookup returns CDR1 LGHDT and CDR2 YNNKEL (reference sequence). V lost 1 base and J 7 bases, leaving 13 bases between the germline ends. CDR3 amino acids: CASSQVGLGVEKLFF. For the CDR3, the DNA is TGTGCCAGCAGCCAAGTCGGCTTGGGGGTTGAAAAACTGTTTTTT.

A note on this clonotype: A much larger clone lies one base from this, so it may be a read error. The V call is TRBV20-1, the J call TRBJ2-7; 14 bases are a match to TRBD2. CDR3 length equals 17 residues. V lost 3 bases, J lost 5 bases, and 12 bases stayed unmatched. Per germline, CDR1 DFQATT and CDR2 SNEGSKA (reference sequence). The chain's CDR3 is CSARAPGLAGERHEQYF. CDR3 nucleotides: TGCAGTGCTAGGGCACCGGGACTAGCGGGAGAGCGGCACGAGCAGTACTTC.

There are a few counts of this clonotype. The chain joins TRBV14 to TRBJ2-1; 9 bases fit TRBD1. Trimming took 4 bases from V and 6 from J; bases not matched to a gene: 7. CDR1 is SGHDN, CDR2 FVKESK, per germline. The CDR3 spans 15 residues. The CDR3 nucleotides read TGTGCCAGCAGCCCCGGACAGGGGAGCGCCAATGAGCAGTTCTTC. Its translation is CASSPGQGSANEQFF.

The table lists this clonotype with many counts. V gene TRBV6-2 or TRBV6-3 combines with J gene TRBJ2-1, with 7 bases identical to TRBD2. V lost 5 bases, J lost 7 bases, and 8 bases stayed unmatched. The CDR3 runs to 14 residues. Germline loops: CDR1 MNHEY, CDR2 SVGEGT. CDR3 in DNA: TGTGCCAGCAGTCCGGGAGGCCTTCAGAATGAGCAGTTCTTC. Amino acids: CASSPGGLQNEQFF.

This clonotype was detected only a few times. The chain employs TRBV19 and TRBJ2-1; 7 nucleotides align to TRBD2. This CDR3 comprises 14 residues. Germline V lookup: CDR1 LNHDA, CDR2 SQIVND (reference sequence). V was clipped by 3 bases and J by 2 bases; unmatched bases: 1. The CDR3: CASSMGLTYNEQFF. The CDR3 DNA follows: TGTGCCAGTAGTATGGGACTAACCTACAATGAGCAGTTCTTC.

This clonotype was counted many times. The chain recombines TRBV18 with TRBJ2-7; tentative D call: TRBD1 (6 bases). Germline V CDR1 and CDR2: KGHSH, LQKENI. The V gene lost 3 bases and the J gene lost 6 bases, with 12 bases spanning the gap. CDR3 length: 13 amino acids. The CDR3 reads CASSPKQGSEQYF. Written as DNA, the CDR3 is TGTGCCAGCTCACCTAAACAGGGTAGCGAGCAGTACTTC.

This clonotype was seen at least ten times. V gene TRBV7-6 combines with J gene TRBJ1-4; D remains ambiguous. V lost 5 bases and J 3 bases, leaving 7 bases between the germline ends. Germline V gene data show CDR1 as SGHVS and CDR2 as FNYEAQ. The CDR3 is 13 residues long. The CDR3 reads CASSQGPNEKLFF. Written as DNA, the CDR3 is TGTGCCAGCAGCCAAGGGCCTAATGAAAAACTGTTTTTT.

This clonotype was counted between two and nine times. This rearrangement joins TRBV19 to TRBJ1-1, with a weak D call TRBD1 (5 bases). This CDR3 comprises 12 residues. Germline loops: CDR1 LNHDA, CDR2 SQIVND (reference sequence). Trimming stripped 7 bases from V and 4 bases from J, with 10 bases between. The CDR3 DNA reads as TGTGCCAGTATAAGTGGGGGCACTGAAGCTTTCTTT. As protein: CASISGGTEAFF.

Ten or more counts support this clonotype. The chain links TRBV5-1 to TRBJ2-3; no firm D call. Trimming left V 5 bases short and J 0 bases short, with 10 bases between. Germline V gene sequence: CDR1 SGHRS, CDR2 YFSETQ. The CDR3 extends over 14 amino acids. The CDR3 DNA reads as TGCGCCAGCAGTGAATGGGCCAGCACAGATACGCAGTATTTT. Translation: CASSEWASTDTQYF.

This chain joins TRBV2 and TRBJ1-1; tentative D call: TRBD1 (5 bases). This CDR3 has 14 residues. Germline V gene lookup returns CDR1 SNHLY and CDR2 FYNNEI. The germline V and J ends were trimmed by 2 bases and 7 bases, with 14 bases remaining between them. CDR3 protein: CASSEMFEDNEAFF. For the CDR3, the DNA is TGTGCCAGCAGTGAAATGTTCGAGGACAATGAAGCTTTCTTT.

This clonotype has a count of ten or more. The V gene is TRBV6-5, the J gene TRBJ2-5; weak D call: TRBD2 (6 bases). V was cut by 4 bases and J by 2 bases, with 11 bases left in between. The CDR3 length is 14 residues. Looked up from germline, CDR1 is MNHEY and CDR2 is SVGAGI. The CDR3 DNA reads TGTGCCAGCAGTTGGAGGGACTTACAAGAGACCCAGTACTTC. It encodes CASSWRDLQETQYF.

The CDR3 nucleotides read TGTGCCAGTAGTGCCGCCCTCCTCGGCCAGCCCCAGCATTTT. It specifies CASSAALLGQPQHF. The chain uses TRBV19 and TRBJ1-5; D gene uncertain. This CDR3 comprises 14 residues. V shed 5 bases and J shed 7 bases, with 15 bases lying between them. Germline V CDR1 and CDR2: LNHDA, SQIVND (reference sequence).

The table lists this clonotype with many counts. In nucleotides, the CDR3 is TGTGCCAGCAGCTTAACCAGAACAGGGGGAGAGGGCTACACCTTC. Amino acids: CASSLTRTGGEGYTF. The rearrangement uses TRBV7-6 and TRBJ1-2, with TRBD1 matching 8 bases. Germline CDR1 and CDR2: SGHVS and FNYEAQ. The CDR3 totals 15 residues. Germline trimming cut 2 bases from V and 8 bases from J; bases unmatched to any gene: 10.

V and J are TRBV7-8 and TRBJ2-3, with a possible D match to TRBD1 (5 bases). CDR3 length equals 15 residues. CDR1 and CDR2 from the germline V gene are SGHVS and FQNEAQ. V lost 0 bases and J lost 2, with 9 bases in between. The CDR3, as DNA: TGTGCCAGCAGCTTAGCGCTGACAGTCACAGATACGCAGTATTTT. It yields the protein CASSLALTVTDTQYF. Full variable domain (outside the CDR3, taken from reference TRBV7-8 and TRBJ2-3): GAGVSQSPRYKVAKRGQDVALRCDPISGHVSLFWYQQALGQGPEFLTYFQNEAQLDKSGLPSDRFFAERPEGSVSTLKIQRTQQEDSAVYLCASSLALTVTDTQYFGPGTRLTVL.

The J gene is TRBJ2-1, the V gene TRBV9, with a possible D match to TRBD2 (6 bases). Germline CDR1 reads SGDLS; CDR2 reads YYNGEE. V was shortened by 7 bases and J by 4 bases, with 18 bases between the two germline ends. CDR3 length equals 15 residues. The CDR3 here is CASASGTPLYNEQFF. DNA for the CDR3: TGTGCCAGCGCTTCCGGGACTCCCCTATACAATGAGCAGTTCTTC.

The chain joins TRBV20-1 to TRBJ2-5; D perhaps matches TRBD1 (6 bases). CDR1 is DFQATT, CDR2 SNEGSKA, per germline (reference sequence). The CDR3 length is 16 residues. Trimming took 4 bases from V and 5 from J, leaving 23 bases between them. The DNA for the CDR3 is TGCAGTGCTAAACAAGATGGACCACAGGGCTTGGAGACCCAGTACTTC. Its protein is CSAKQDGPQGLETQYF.

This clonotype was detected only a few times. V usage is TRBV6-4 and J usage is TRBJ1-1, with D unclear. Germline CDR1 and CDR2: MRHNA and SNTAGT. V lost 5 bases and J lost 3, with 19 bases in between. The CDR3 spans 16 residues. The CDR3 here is CASSRTAAAPHTEAFF. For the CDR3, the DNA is TGTGCCAGCAGTCGAACAGCCGCCGCCCCACACACTGAAGCTTTCTTT.